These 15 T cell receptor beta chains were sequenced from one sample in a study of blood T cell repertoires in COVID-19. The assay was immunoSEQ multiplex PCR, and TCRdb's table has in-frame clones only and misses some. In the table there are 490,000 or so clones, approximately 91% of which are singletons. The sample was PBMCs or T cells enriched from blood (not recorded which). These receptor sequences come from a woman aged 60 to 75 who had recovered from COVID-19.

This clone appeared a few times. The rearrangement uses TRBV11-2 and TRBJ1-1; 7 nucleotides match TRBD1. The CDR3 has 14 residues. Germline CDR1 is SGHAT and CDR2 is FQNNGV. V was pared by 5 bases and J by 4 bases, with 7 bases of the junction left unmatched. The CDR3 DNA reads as TGTGCCAGCAGCGACAGGGTGGGAGTCACTGAAGCTTTCTTT. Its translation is CASSDRVGVTEAFF.

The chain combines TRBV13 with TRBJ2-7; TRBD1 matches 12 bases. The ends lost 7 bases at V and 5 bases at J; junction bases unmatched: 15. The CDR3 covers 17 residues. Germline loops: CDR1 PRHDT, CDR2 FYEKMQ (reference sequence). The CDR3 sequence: CASIPLSRDRGQDEQYF. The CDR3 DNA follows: TGTGCCAGCATCCCGCTCTCCCGGGACAGGGGGCAAGACGAGCAGTACTTC.

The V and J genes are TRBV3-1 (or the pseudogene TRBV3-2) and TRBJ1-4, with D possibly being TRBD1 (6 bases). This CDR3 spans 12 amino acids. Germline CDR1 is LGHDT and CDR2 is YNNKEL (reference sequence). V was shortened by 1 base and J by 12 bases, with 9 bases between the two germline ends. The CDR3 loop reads CASSQGEGELFF. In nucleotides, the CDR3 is TGTGCCAGCAGCCAAGGGGAGGGGGAACTGTTTTTT.

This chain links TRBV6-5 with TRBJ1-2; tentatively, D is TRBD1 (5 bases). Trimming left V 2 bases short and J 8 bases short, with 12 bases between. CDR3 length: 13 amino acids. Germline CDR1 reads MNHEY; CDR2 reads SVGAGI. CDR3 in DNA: TGTGCCAGCAGTTACGCCGGGGGTTGGGGCTACACCTTC. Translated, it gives CASSYAGGWGYTF.

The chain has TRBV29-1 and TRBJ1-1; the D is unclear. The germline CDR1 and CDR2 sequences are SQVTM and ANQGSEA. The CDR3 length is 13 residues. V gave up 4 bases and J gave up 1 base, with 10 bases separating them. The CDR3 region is CSVAGIGNTEAFF. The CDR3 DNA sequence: TGCAGCGTTGCGGGGATAGGGAACACTGAAGCTTTCTTT.

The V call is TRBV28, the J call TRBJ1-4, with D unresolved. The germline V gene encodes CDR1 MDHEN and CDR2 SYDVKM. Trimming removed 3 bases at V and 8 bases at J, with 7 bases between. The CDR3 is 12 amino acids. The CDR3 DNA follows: TGTGCCAGCAGTTTCGTCGGGGAAAAACTGTTTTTT. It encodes CASSFVGEKLFF.

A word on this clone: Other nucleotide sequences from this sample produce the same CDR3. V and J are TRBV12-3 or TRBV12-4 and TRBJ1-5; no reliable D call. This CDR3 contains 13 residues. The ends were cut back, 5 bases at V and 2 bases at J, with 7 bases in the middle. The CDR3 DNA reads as TGTGCCAGCAGTCAGCAGGGCAATCAGCCCCAGCATTTT. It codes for CASSQQGNQPQHF.

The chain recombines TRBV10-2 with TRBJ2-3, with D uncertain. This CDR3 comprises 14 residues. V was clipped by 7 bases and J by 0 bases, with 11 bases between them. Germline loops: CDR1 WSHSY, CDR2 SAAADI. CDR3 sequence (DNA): TGCGCCAGCATCGCGTCGGGTAGCACAGATACGCAGTATTTT. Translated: CASIASGSTDTQYF.

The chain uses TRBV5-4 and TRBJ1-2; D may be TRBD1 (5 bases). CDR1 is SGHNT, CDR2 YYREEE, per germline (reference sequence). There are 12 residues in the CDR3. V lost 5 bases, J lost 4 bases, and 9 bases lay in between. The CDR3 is CASSFQGYGYTF. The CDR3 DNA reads TGTGCCAGCAGTTTTCAGGGCTATGGCTACACCTTC.

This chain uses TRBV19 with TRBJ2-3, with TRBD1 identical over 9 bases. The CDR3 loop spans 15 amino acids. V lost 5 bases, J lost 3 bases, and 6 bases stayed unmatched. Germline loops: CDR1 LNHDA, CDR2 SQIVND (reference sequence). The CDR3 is CASSGRQGVTDTQYF. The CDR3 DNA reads TGTGCCAGTAGTGGCAGACAGGGGGTTACAGATACGCAGTATTTT.

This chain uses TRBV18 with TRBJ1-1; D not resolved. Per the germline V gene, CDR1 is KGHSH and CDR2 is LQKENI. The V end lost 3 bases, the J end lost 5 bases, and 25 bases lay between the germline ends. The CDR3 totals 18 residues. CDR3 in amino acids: CASSPNLAYLGTLTEAFF. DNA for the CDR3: TGTGCCAGCTCACCGAATTTAGCTTATTTAGGAACGCTGACTGAAGCTTTCTTT.

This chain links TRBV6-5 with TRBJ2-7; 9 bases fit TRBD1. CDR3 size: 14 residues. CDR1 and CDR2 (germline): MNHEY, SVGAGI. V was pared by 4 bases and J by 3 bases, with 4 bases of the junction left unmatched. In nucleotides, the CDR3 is TGTGCCAGCAGTTTAGTGGGACAGGGCTACGAGCAGTACTTC. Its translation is CASSLVGQGYEQYF.

The CDR3 region has the DNA TGCGCCAGCAGGGGACTTCCCACAGATACGCAGTATTTT. Its translation: CASRGLPTDTQYF. The chain uses TRBV5-1 and TRBJ2-3, with D perhaps matching TRBD2 (6 bases). Between the trimmed V and J ends, which lost 5 bases and 2 bases, there was a span of 9 bases. The CDR3 is made up of 13 amino acids. CDR1 is SGHRS and CDR2 is YFSETQ in the germline V gene.

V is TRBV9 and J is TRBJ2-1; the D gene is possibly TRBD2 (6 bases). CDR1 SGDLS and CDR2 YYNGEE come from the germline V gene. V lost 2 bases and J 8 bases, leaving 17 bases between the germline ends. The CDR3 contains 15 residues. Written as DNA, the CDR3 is TGTGCCAGCAGCGTCAGGACTACCCCATCGGATGAGCAGTTCTTC. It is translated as CASSVRTTPSDEQFF.

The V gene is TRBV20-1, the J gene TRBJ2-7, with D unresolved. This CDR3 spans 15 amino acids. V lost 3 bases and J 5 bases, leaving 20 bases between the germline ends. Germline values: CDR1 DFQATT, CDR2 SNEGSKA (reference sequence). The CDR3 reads CSASDLTGSSHEQYF. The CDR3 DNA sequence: TGCAGTGCTAGTGATCTGACGGGTAGTTCCCACGAGCAGTACTTC.